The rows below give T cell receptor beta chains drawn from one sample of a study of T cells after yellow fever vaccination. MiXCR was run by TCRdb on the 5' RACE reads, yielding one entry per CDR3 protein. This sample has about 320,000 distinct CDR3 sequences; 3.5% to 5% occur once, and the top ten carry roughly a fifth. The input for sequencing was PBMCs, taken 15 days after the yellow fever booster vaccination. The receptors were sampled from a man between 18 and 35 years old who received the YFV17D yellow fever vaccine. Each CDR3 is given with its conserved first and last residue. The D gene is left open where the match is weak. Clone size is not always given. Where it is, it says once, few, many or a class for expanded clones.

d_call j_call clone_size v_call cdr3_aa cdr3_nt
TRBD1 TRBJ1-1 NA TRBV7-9 CASSFTGGLGTEAFF TGTGCCAGCAGTTTCACAGGGGGCCTGGGGACTGAAGCTTTCTTT
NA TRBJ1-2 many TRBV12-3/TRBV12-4 CASSFGLYYGYTF TGTGCCAGCAGTTTTGGACTGTACTATGGCTACACCTTC
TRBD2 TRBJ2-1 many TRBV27 CASRWGGSSYNEQFF TGTGCCTCCCGGTGGGGCGGGAGCTCCTACAATGAGCAGTTCTTC
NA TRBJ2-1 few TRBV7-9 CASSGGTGRDEQFF TGTGCCAGCAGCGGCGGGACGGGACGTGATGAGCAGTTCTTC
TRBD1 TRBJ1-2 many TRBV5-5 CASSLGQGASGYTF TGTGCCAGCAGCCTGGGACAGGGGGCAAGTGGCTACACCTTC
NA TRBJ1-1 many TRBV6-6 CASRTRRQSSEAFF TGTGCCAGCAGGACCCGCCGACAGTCCTCTGAAGCTTTCTTT
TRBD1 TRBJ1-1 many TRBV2 CASMPAGGWTEAFF TGTGCCAGCATGCCCGCAGGGGGCTGGACTGAAGCTTTCTTT
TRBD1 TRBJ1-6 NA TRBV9 CASSPRTGGNSPLHF TGTGCCAGCAGCCCCCGGACAGGGGGTAATTCACCCCTCCACTTT
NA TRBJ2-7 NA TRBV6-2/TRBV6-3 CASSYSDGGQYEQYF TGTGCCAGCAGTTACTCCGACGGGGGGCAATACGAGCAGTACTTC
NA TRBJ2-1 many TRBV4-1 CASSQPLRTGQNEQFF TGCGCCAGCAGCCAACCCCTAAGGACGGGTCAAAATGAGCAGTTCTTC
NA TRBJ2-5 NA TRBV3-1 CASSSPAEGRASQYF TGTGCCAGCAGCTCCCCCGCGGAGGGACGGGCCTCCCAGTACTTC
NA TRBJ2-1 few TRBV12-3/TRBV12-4 CASTSDGLTYNEQFF TGTGCCAGCACCTCGGACGGTCTGACCTACAATGAGCAGTTCTTC
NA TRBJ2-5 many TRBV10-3 CAISESATRGEETQYF TGTGCCATCAGTGAGTCGGCAACTAGAGGAGAAGAGACCCAGTACTTC
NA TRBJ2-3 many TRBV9 CASSVRLGARDTQYF TGTGCCAGCAGCGTAAGGTTAGGGGCTCGGGATACGCAGTATTTT
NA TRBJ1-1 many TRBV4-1 CASSQDAINTEAFF TGCGCCAGCAGCCAAGATGCCATAAACACTGAAGCTTTCTTT
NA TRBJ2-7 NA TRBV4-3 CASSQAYSGDIYEQYF TGCGCCAGCAGCCAAGCGTACAGCGGGGACATCTACGAGCAGTACTTC
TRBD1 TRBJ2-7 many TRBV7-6 CASSVGGGYEQYF TGTGCCAGCAGCGTAGGGGGCGGCTACGAGCAGTACTTC
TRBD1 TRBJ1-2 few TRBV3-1 CASSQALTGVYGYTF TGTGCCAGCAGCCAAGCACTAACAGGGGTCTATGGCTACACCTTC
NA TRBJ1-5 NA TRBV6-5 CASNPGGGNQPQHF TGTGCCAGCAACCCGGGGGGGGGCAATCAGCCCCAGCATTTT
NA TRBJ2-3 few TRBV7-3 CASSLYRDGTQYF TGTGCCAGCAGCTTATACCGGGACGGAACGCAGTATTTT
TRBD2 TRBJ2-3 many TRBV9 CASSLNPGLAGSTDTQYF TGTGCCAGCAGCCTCAATCCGGGACTAGCGGGGAGCACAGATACGCAGTATTTT
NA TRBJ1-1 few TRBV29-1 CSSAAGASGRTEAFF TGCAGCTCCGCGGCAGGGGCTAGCGGGAGGACTGAAGCTTTCTTT
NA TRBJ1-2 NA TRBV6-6 CASSYSGPNYGYTF TGTGCCAGCAGTTACAGCGGCCCAAACTATGGCTACACCTTC
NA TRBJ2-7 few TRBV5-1 CASSLGLPPGYEQYF TGCGCCAGCAGCTTGGGTCTGCCCCCGGGCTACGAGCAGTACTTC
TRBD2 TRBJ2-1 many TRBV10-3 CAISRTSGGANEQFF TGTGCCATCAGTCGTACTAGCGGGGGGGCGAATGAGCAGTTCTTC
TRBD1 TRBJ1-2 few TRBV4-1 CASSHHGTAWEDGYTF TGCGCCAGCAGCCACCACGGGACAGCCTGGGAAGATGGCTACACCTTC
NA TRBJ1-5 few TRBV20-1 CSAVTPRGGQPQHF TGCAGTGCTGTAACCCCCAGGGGAGGTCAGCCCCAGCATTTT
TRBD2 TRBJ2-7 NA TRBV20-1 CSARGTSGGATLYEQYF TGCAGTGCTAGAGGGACTAGCGGGGGGGCAACGTTGTACGAGCAGTACTTC